Listed below are T cell receptor beta chains from one sample, sequenced in a study of cytomegalovirus exposure and HLA in healthy donors. Sequenced by immunoSEQ multiplex PCR; TCRdb stores in-frame clones only, minus some. The sample lists about 78,000 clones; about 96% were seen once. Sequenced material: PBMCs. The receptors come from a man younger than 35 in good health and CMV-seropositive. Both conserved end residues are part of each CDR3. D genes are given only for firm matches. Not all rows give a size; the values are once, few, many and, for expanded clones, a class.

v_call: TRBV9
d_call: .
clone_size: .
j_call: TRBJ2-1
cdr3_aa: CASSVDGSGEQFF
cdr3_nt: TGTGCCAGCAGCGTAGATGGGTCGGGTGAGCAGTTCTTC

v_call: TRBV7-8
d_call: .
clone_size: .
j_call: TRBJ2-1
cdr3_aa: CASFSGDNEQFF
cdr3_nt: TGTGCCAGCTTCAGCGGTGACAATGAGCAGTTCTTC

v_call: TRBV7-9
d_call: TRBD2
clone_size: once
j_call: TRBJ2-7
cdr3_aa: CASSLATRTSGSYEQYF
cdr3_nt: TGTGCCAGCAGCTTAGCCACAAGGACTAGCGGGTCCTACGAGCAGTACTTC

v_call: TRBV11-2
d_call: TRBD2
clone_size: .
j_call: TRBJ2-3
cdr3_aa: CASSSSRGLAVFSTDTQYF
cdr3_nt: TGTGCCAGCAGCTCCAGCCGGGGACTAGCGGTATTTAGCACAGATACGCAGTATTTT

v_call: TRBV11-2
d_call: TRBD1
clone_size: .
j_call: TRBJ2-7
cdr3_aa: CASSQGGLYEQYF
cdr3_nt: TGTGCCAGCAGCCAAGGGGGCCTATACGAGCAGTACTTC

v_call: TRBV11-2
d_call: TRBD2
clone_size: .
j_call: TRBJ2-5
cdr3_aa: CASSSSGSETQYF
cdr3_nt: TGTGCCAGCAGCTCTAGCGGGAGCGAGACCCAGTACTTC

v_call: TRBV29-1
d_call: .
clone_size: .
j_call: TRBJ2-5
cdr3_aa: CSVEVAGLETQYF
cdr3_nt: TGCAGCGTTGAAGTAGCCGGGTTAGAGACCCAGTACTTC

v_call: TRBV30
d_call: .
clone_size: .
j_call: TRBJ1-1
cdr3_aa: CAWSPGFTEAFF
cdr3_nt: TGTGCCTGGAGTCCCGGGTTCACTGAAGCTTTCTTT

v_call: TRBV7-9
d_call: .
clone_size: .
j_call: TRBJ2-7
cdr3_aa: CASSFGEVPTYEQYF
cdr3_nt: TGTGCCAGCAGCTTCGGGGAAGTGCCGACCTACGAGCAGTACTTC

v_call: TRBV5-6
d_call: .
clone_size: .
j_call: TRBJ2-7
cdr3_aa: CASSSTGKRDYEQYF
cdr3_nt: TGTGCCAGCAGTAGTACGGGAAAAAGAGACTACGAGCAGTACTTC

v_call: TRBV5-1
d_call: TRBD1
clone_size: .
j_call: TRBJ2-5
cdr3_aa: CASSLAEGAEETQYF
cdr3_nt: TGCGCCAGCAGCTTGGCCGAGGGGGCCGAAGAGACCCAGTACTTC

v_call: TRBV2
d_call: .
clone_size: .
j_call: TRBJ2-5
cdr3_aa: CASSEASGSGDTEETQYF
cdr3_nt: TGTGCCAGCAGTGAAGCGTCTGGGTCAGGGGACACCGAAGAGACCCAGTACTTC

v_call: TRBV19
d_call: .
clone_size: .
j_call: TRBJ2-7
cdr3_aa: CASSPPHSGYEQYF
cdr3_nt: TGTGCCAGTAGCCCCCCCCACTCGGGGTACGAGCAGTACTTC

v_call: TRBV27
d_call: TRBD2
clone_size: .
j_call: TRBJ2-1
cdr3_aa: CASSYVTPGLAENPSYNEQFF
cdr3_nt: TGTGCCAGCAGCTACGTCACCCCCGGACTAGCGGAAAACCCCTCCTACAATGAGCAGTTCTTC

v_call: TRBV4-1
d_call: TRBD2
clone_size: .
j_call: TRBJ2-3
cdr3_aa: CASSPIAGGITSTDTQYF
cdr3_nt: TGCGCCAGCAGCCCTATAGCGGGAGGGATCACGAGCACAGATACGCAGTATTTT

v_call: TRBV28
d_call: .
clone_size: .
j_call: TRBJ2-7
cdr3_aa: CASSSPVASDEQYF
cdr3_nt: TGTGCCAGCAGTTCCCCGGTAGCTTCCGACGAGCAGTACTTC

v_call: TRBV11-2
d_call: TRBD1
clone_size: .
j_call: TRBJ2-7
cdr3_aa: CASSWRDRVTSYEQYF
cdr3_nt: TGTGCCAGCAGCTGGCGGGACAGGGTAACCTCCTACGAGCAGTACTTC

v_call: TRBV5-4
d_call: TRBD2
clone_size: .
j_call: TRBJ2-3
cdr3_aa: CASSPLGLAGADTQYF
cdr3_nt: TGTGCCAGCAGCCCCCTGGGACTAGCGGGAGCAGATACGCAGTATTTT

v_call: TRBV21-1
d_call: .
clone_size: .
j_call: TRBJ2-7
cdr3_aa: CASSKDRRTYEQYF
cdr3_nt: TGTGCCAGCAGCAAGGACAGGAGAACCTACGAGCAGTACTTC

v_call: TRBV5-1
d_call: .
clone_size: .
j_call: TRBJ1-1
cdr3_aa: CASRIGGGENTEAFF
cdr3_nt: TGCGCCAGCAGAATCGGGGGGGGAGAGAACACTGAAGCTTTCTTT

v_call: TRBV6-1
d_call: .
clone_size: .
j_call: TRBJ2-7
cdr3_aa: CASSGVQGTSSYEQYF
cdr3_nt: TGTGCCAGCAGTGGTGTCCAGGGCACCTCCTCCTACGAGCAGTACTTC

v_call: TRBV28
d_call: TRBD1
clone_size: .
j_call: TRBJ2-6
cdr3_aa: CASSSLRGFGANVLTF
cdr3_nt: TGTGCCAGCAGTAGCCTCAGGGGGTTTGGGGCCAACGTCCTGACTTTC

v_call: TRBV19
d_call: TRBD1
clone_size: once
j_call: TRBJ1-1
cdr3_aa: CASSINRGQDTEAFF
cdr3_nt: TGTGCCAGTAGTATTAACAGGGGGCAGGACACTGAAGCTTTCTTT

v_call: TRBV30
d_call: .
clone_size: few
j_call: TRBJ2-1
cdr3_aa: CAWSILGPHNEQFF
cdr3_nt: TGTGCCTGGAGTATTTTGGGGCCTCACAATGAGCAGTTCTTC

v_call: TRBV7-3
d_call: TRBD1
clone_size: once
j_call: TRBJ2-1
cdr3_aa: CASSLGQQSYNEQFF
cdr3_nt: TGTGCCAGCAGCCTGGGACAGCAAAGTTACAATGAGCAGTTCTTC

v_call: TRBV5-1
d_call: TRBD1
clone_size: .
j_call: TRBJ2-5
cdr3_aa: CASSAGTGGIETQYF
cdr3_nt: TGCGCCAGCAGCGCTGGGACAGGGGGCATAGAGACCCAGTACTTC

v_call: TRBV6-4
d_call: TRBD2
clone_size: .
j_call: TRBJ2-1
cdr3_aa: CASSDSGRPHEQFF
cdr3_nt: TGTGCCAGCAGTGATAGCGGGAGGCCCCATGAGCAGTTCTTC

v_call: TRBV21-1
d_call: .
clone_size: .
j_call: TRBJ1-5
cdr3_aa: CASSCPSWDRVPQPQHF
cdr3_nt: TGTGCCAGCAGCTGCCCTTCTTGGGACAGGGTGCCTCAGCCCCAGCATTTT

v_call: TRBV18
d_call: TRBD1
clone_size: .
j_call: TRBJ2-7
cdr3_aa: CASSPPESGGKGEQYF
cdr3_nt: TGTGCCAGCTCACCACCGGAATCAGGGGGCAAGGGCGAGCAGTACTTC

v_call: TRBV28
d_call: .
clone_size: .
j_call: TRBJ2-7
cdr3_aa: CASSFGRGTGLDEQYF
cdr3_nt: TGTGCCAGCAGTTTTGGCAGGGGTACCGGTCTAGACGAGCAGTACTTC

v_call: TRBV9
d_call: .
clone_size: once
j_call: TRBJ2-1
cdr3_aa: CASSVDGYNEQFF
cdr3_nt: TGTGCCAGCAGCGTAGACGGTTACAATGAGCAGTTCTTC

v_call: TRBV28
d_call: .
clone_size: .
j_call: TRBJ1-1
cdr3_aa: CASSLTGAEAFF
cdr3_nt: TGTGCCAGCAGTTTGACAGGCGCTGAAGCTTTCTTT

v_call: TRBV6-5
d_call: .
clone_size: .
j_call: TRBJ2-7
cdr3_aa: CASSYSIGHSEQYF
cdr3_nt: TGTGCCAGCAGTTACTCGATTGGGCACAGCGAGCAGTACTTC

v_call: TRBV5-1
d_call: .
clone_size: .
j_call: TRBJ1-1
cdr3_aa: CASSPAGGVNTEAFF
cdr3_nt: TGCGCCAGCAGCCCCGCCGGGGGAGTGAACACTGAAGCTTTCTTT

v_call: TRBV6-6
d_call: TRBD1
clone_size: .
j_call: TRBJ2-7
cdr3_aa: CASSYDAGGHEQYF
cdr3_nt: TGTGCCAGCAGTTACGACGCAGGGGGCCACGAGCAGTACTTC

v_call: TRBV7-7
d_call: TRBD1
clone_size: .
j_call: TRBJ2-5
cdr3_aa: CASSFGQGVGEETQYF
cdr3_nt: TGTGCTAGCAGCTTCGGACAGGGGGTAGGCGAAGAGACCCAGTACTTC

v_call: TRBV27
d_call: TRBD1
clone_size: .
j_call: TRBJ2-7
cdr3_aa: CASSRQGASYEQYF
cdr3_nt: TGTGCCAGCAGTCGACAGGGTGCATCCTACGAGCAGTACTTC

v_call: TRBV6-1
d_call: .
clone_size: .
j_call: TRBJ1-2
cdr3_aa: CASSASNRAHGYTF
cdr3_nt: TGTGCCAGCAGTGCAAGTAACAGGGCCCATGGCTACACCTTC

v_call: TRBV10-3
d_call: .
clone_size: .
j_call: TRBJ2-1
cdr3_aa: CAISESWTREQFF
cdr3_nt: TGTGCCATCAGTGAGTCATGGACTCGAGAGCAGTTCTTC

v_call: TRBV6-4
d_call: TRBD1
clone_size: .
j_call: TRBJ2-2
cdr3_aa: CAIDTGTGWRFEPGELFF
cdr3_nt: TGTGCCATAGACACCGGGACAGGGTGGCGTTTTGAGCCCGGGGAGCTGTTTTTT

v_call: TRBV30
d_call: .
clone_size: .
j_call: TRBJ1-2
cdr3_aa: CAWRPDRSYTF
cdr3_nt: TGTGCCTGGAGACCGGACAGATCCTACACCTTC

v_call: TRBV4-1
d_call: .
clone_size: once
j_call: TRBJ2-2
cdr3_aa: CASSPTTFLVTGELFF
cdr3_nt: TGCGCCAGCAGCCCTACTACATTTTTGGTCACCGGGGAGCTGTTTTTT

v_call: TRBV5-1
d_call: .
clone_size: .
j_call: TRBJ1-2
cdr3_aa: CASSPEGGAYGYTF
cdr3_nt: TGCGCCAGCAGCCCCGAGGGGGGGGCGTATGGCTACACCTTC

v_call: TRBV30
d_call: TRBD2
clone_size: .
j_call: TRBJ2-1
cdr3_aa: CAWTKRLAGGGYNEQFF
cdr3_nt: TGTGCCTGGACAAAGAGACTAGCGGGAGGAGGGTACAATGAGCAGTTCTTC

v_call: TRBV28
d_call: TRBD2
clone_size: .
j_call: TRBJ2-7
cdr3_aa: CASTRSGRTYEQYF
cdr3_nt: TGTGCCAGCACCCGTAGCGGGAGAACCTACGAGCAGTACTTC

v_call: TRBV7-9
d_call: .
clone_size: .
j_call: TRBJ2-1
cdr3_aa: CASSLGSGVRWFF
cdr3_nt: TGTGCCAGCAGCTTAGGGTCCGGGGTCCGGTGGTTCTTC

v_call: TRBV27
d_call: TRBD1
clone_size: .
j_call: TRBJ2-3
cdr3_aa: CASSSGQGSDTQYF
cdr3_nt: TGTGCCAGCAGCTCGGGACAGGGATCCGATACGCAGTATTTT

v_call: TRBV10-1
d_call: TRBD1
clone_size: .
j_call: TRBJ2-4
cdr3_aa: CASSVQGAGNIQYF
cdr3_nt: TGCGCCAGCAGCGTCCAGGGGGCTGGTAACATTCAGTACTTC

v_call: TRBV5-6
d_call: TRBD1
clone_size: .
j_call: TRBJ1-3
cdr3_aa: CASSLGTGGNTIYF
cdr3_nt: TGTGCCAGCAGCTTGGGGACAGGAGGAAACACCATATATTTT

v_call: TRBV18
d_call: .
clone_size: .
j_call: TRBJ2-3
cdr3_aa: CASSPIIVSDTQYF
cdr3_nt: TGTGCCAGCTCACCAATAATTGTTAGCGATACGCAGTATTTT

v_call: TRBV9
d_call: TRBD2
clone_size: .
j_call: TRBJ2-5
cdr3_aa: CASSVEAGGQETQYF
cdr3_nt: TGTGCCAGCAGCGTAGAAGCGGGAGGGCAAGAGACCCAGTACTTC

v_call: TRBV10-3
d_call: TRBD1
clone_size: .
j_call: TRBJ1-4
cdr3_aa: CAIRQDGQGGNEKLFF
cdr3_nt: TGTGCCATCAGACAAGACGGACAGGGGGGTAATGAAAAACTGTTTTTT

v_call: TRBV10-2
d_call: .
clone_size: .
j_call: TRBJ1-4
cdr3_aa: CASSAAGTTNEKLFF
cdr3_nt: TGCGCCAGCAGTGCGGCGGGGACAACTAATGAAAAACTGTTTTTT

v_call: TRBV2
d_call: TRBD1
clone_size: .
j_call: TRBJ1-5
cdr3_aa: CASLRDRGYSNQPQHF
cdr3_nt: TGTGCCAGCCTCCGGGACAGGGGATATAGCAATCAGCCCCAGCATTTT

v_call: TRBV5-4
d_call: TRBD2
clone_size: once
j_call: TRBJ2-1
cdr3_aa: CASSLYSSGNDEQFF
cdr3_nt: TGTGCCAGCAGCTTGTACTCTAGCGGGAACGATGAGCAGTTCTTC